What follows are 11 T cell receptor beta chains derived from one specimen sequenced in a study of CD8+ T cells in alopecia areata. This sample's treatment: oral pan-JAK inhibitor, 5-10 mg twice daily. It was cDNA, reverse transcribed from extracted RNA, that served as the sequencing template. The assay was immunoSEQ multiplex PCR, and TCRdb's table has in-frame clones only and misses some. Of over 95,000 clones detected, roughly 56% appear once; the ten largest clones hold 3% to 3.5%. The sequenced sample was CD4+ T cells sorted from blood, obtained at week 24, from a patient treated with tofacitinib. Receptors were obtained from a human donor with alopecia areata.

V gene TRBV4-1 combines with J gene TRBJ1-1, with D possibly being TRBD1 (5 bases). The germline gives CDR1 MGHRA, CDR2 YSYEKL. V was pared by 1 base and J by 2 bases, with 11 bases between. The length of the CDR3 is 15 residues. The CDR3 DNA is TGCGCCAGCAGCCAAGCTGGGGCAGGTAACACTGAAGCTTTCTTT. As protein: CASSQAGAGNTEAFF.

This clone was seen only a few times. The rearrangement links TRBV5-1 to TRBJ2-1; D uncertain. The CDR3 is 11 residues long. V was cut by 0 bases and J by 6 bases, with 1 base left in between. Germline-derived CDR1 and CDR2 are SGHRS and YFSETQ. CDR3 loop: CASSLANEQFF. The CDR3 region has the DNA TGCGCCAGCAGCTTGGCCAATGAGCAGTTCTTC.

The V gene is TRBV15, the J gene TRBJ2-7, with TRBD1 identical over 9 bases. The length of the CDR3 is 14 residues. V lost 3 bases to trimming and J lost 1 base; unmatched junction nucleotides: 1. Germline V gene lookup returns CDR1 LNHNV and CDR2 YYDKDF (reference sequence). CDR3 DNA sequence: TGTGCCACCAGCAGGACAGGGGGTTCCTACGAGCAGTACTTC. It specifies CATSRTGGSYEQYF.

J is TRBJ2-7 and V is TRBV7-4, with no clear D. V was clipped by 3 bases and J by 3 bases, with 3 bases between them. Germline assignment: CDR1 SGHVT and CDR2 SQSDAQ. The CDR3 length is 11 residues. The DNA for the CDR3 is TGTGCCAGCAGCTTCAACTACGAGCAGTACTTC. Encoded protein: CASSFNYEQYF.

The chain carries TRBV4-3 and TRBJ2-7; TRBD2 aligns across 13 bases. CDR1 LGHNA and CDR2 YSLEER come from the germline V gene. With V trimmed by 4 bases and J by 6 bases, 12 bases remained unmatched. The CDR3 loop spans 17 amino acids. CDR3 residues: CASSPGTSGAHWGEQYF. CDR3 in DNA: TGCGCCAGCAGCCCGGGGACTAGCGGGGCCCACTGGGGCGAGCAGTACTTC.

V and J are TRBV5-1 and TRBJ2-3; 8 nucleotides match TRBD1. The CDR3 is 15 amino acids. J lost 6 bases, V lost 0 bases, and 6 bases had no gene match. Germline CDR1 is SGHRS and CDR2 is YFSETQ. Here the CDR3 reads CASSLEAGGRDTQYF. CDR3 nucleotides: TGCGCCAGCAGCTTGGAAGCAGGGGGCAGGGATACGCAGTATTTT. The variable domain in full, completed from reference TRBV5-1 and TRBJ2-3, reads KAGVTQTPRYLIKTRGQQVTLSCSPISGHRSVSWYQQTPGQGLQFLFEYFSETQRNKGNFPGRFSGRQFSNSRSEMNVSTLELGDSALYLCASSLEAGGRDTQYFGPGTRLTVL.

The chain uses TRBV25-1 and TRBJ2-2, with D hard to call. V lost 6 bases, J lost 6 bases, and 11 bases lay in between. Germline values: CDR1 MGHDK, CDR2 SYGVNS. CDR3 length: 13 amino acids. The CDR3 loop reads CASRPDGPGELFF. CDR3 DNA sequence: TGTGCCAGCAGACCCGACGGGCCCGGGGAGCTGTTTTTT.

This sequence joins TRBV4-2 and TRBJ2-5; TRBD1 aligns across 8 bases. Germline V gene sequence: CDR1 LGHNA, CDR2 YNFKEQ. This CDR3 is 16 amino acids long. The trim removed 2 bases at V and 4 bases at J, leaving 9 bases unmatched. The CDR3 region has the DNA TGTGCCAGCAGCCAACCCGGACAGGGAGGAAGAGAGACCCAGTACTTC. This sequence encodes CASSQPGQGGRETQYF.

This clone occurred once. The chain carries TRBV30 and TRBJ2-6, with a weak D call TRBD1 (5 bases). This CDR3 spans 15 amino acids. Germline loops: CDR1 GTSNPN, CDR2 SVGIG (reference sequence). Trimming left V 2 bases short and J 3 bases short, with 11 bases between. CDR3 coding DNA: TGTGCCTGGAGTAAAGGGCAGGGTGGGGCCAACGTCCTGACTTTC. Amino acids: CAWSKGQGGANVLTF.

The V and J genes are TRBV25-1 and TRBJ1-5; possible D gene TRBD1, 5 bases. Germline V gene data show CDR1 as MGHDK and CDR2 as SYGVNS. Deletions cut 2 bases from V and 1 base from J, with 15 bases between. This CDR3 contains 17 residues. The CDR3 DNA reads TGTGCCAGCAGTGAAACTTGCGGGGGAAGGAGCAATCAGCCCCAGCATTTT. Translation: CASSETCGGRSNQPQHF.

The rearrangement uses TRBV5-1 and TRBJ2-1; 9 bases are a match to TRBD2. With V trimmed by 4 bases and J by 5 bases, 10 bases remained unmatched. Germline CDR1 and CDR2: SGHRS and YFSETQ. CDR3 size: 16 residues. CDR3 residues: CASSVIPSGVNNEQFF. CDR3 bases: TGCGCCAGCAGCGTCATTCCTAGCGGGGTTAACAATGAGCAGTTCTTC.